This TCR beta chain is from a study of blood T cell repertoires in COVID-19. Measured with immunoSEQ multiplex PCR; TCRdb has only the in-frame clones, and not every one. The repertoire holds 90,000 to 120,000 clones, with 65% to 80% as singletons. The sequenced material came from peripheral blood. The sequence derives from a man aged 65 to 79 with active or convalescent COVID-19.

The CDR3 here is CASSYSDRVDGNTIYF. The CDR3 nucleotides read TGTGCCAGCAGTTACTCCGACAGGGTGGATGGAAACACCATATATTTT. V and J are TRBV6-5 and TRBJ1-3; TRBD1 matches at 7 bases. Germline values: CDR1 MNHEY, CDR2 SVGAGI. V lost 0 bases and J lost 3; bases outside the gene matches: 5. The CDR3 length is 16 residues.